Shown below are 9 T cell receptor beta chains from a single sample sequenced in a study of blood T cell repertoires in COVID-19. The data were produced by immunoSEQ multiplex PCR, yet TCRdb's version contains in-frame clones alone and is incomplete. The sample holds some 100,000 clones, approximately 87% seen once. Sequenced sample: peripheral blood. All receptors derive from a man aged 70-80 years who had recovered from COVID-19.

The chain has TRBV5-1 and TRBJ2-7; 11 bases map to TRBD1. CDR3 length: 15 amino acids. Looked up from germline, CDR1 is SGHRS and CDR2 is YFSETQ. V lost 10 bases, J lost 3 bases, and 12 bases stayed unmatched. CDR3 nucleotide sequence: TGCGCCTGCCGGGACAGGGGGTCAGTCCGCTACGAGCAGTACTTC. Protein: CACRDRGSVRYEQYF.

This clone showed up just once. V and J are TRBV10-3 and TRBJ2-2; 9 bases align to TRBD1. Germline lookup yields CDR1 ENHRY and CDR2 SYGVKD. This CDR3 is built from 15 residues. V lost 4 bases, J lost 7 bases, and 7 bases stayed unmatched. The CDR3 protein is CAISGGTGYGGELFF. CDR3 DNA: TGTGCCATCAGTGGAGGGACAGGGTATGGCGGGGAGCTGTTTTTT.

This chain connects TRBV5-6 to TRBJ1-1, with D hard to call. Germline CDR1 is SGHDT and CDR2 is YYEEEE. The V end lost 4 bases, the J end lost 1 base, and 11 bases lay between the germline ends. CDR3 length: 14 amino acids. As DNA, the CDR3 is TGTGCCAGCAGCCCGGGGTGGGCGAACACTGAAGCTTTCTTT. It codes for CASSPGWANTEAFF.

V gene TRBV6-6 combines with J gene TRBJ2-3; TRBD2 agrees at 7 bases. Unmatched junction bases numbered 13, after V lost 5 bases and J lost 5 bases. CDR1 is MNHNY and CDR2 is SVGAGI in the germline V gene (reference sequence). The CDR3 is made up of 16 amino acids. CDR3 coding DNA: TGTGCCAGCAGTACCCGAGGAGCGGGATACGGAGATACGCAGTATTTT. Its translation: CASSTRGAGYGDTQYF.

The rearrangement joins TRBV27 to TRBJ2-3; tentatively, D is TRBD2 (5 bases). The V end lost 0 bases, the J end lost 6 bases, and 7 bases lay between the germline ends. The CDR3 spans 13 residues. CDR1 is MNHEY and CDR2 is SMNVEV in the germline V gene (reference sequence). The CDR3 sequence: CASSLSIADTQYF. DNA for the CDR3: TGTGCCAGCAGTTTATCTATAGCGGATACGCAGTATTTT.

This sequence joins TRBV7-9 and TRBJ1-1; D not resolved. V was clipped by 4 bases and J by 6 bases, with 9 bases between them. The CDR3 runs 12 residues. CDR1 is SEHNR and CDR2 is FQNEAQ in the germline V gene (reference sequence). The CDR3 coding sequence is TGTGCCAGCAGCTCCCCGGGGTCTGAAGCTTTCTTT. Its protein is CASSSPGSEAFF.

This clone came up once. The rearrangement joins TRBV4-3 to TRBJ1-1; 10 bases line up with TRBD1. The junction had 10 bases not matched to a gene; V was cut back by 0 bases and J by 3 bases. The CDR3 is 18 residues long. The germline gives CDR1 LGHNA, CDR2 YSLEER. CDR3 DNA: TGCGCCAGCAGCCAAGATCCGGGGACAGGGGATGGGGACACTGAAGCTTTCTTT. Residues: CASSQDPGTGDGDTEAFF.

This clone was counted between two and nine times. The rearrangement links TRBV18 to TRBJ2-3; D call uncertain. Germline V gives CDR1 KGHSH, CDR2 LQKENI. CDR3 length: 14 amino acids. Trimming took off 3 bases at V and 2 bases at J, with 9 bases between the two ends. CDR3 loop: CASSPQQATDTQYF. In DNA, the CDR3 is TGTGCCAGCTCACCCCAGCAGGCCACAGATACGCAGTATTTT.

The chain recombines TRBV28 with TRBJ2-7; 9 bases map to TRBD2. Unmatched junction bases numbered 9, after V lost 8 bases and J lost 1 base. This CDR3 has 15 amino acids. Germline CDR1 MDHEN, CDR2 SYDVKM. The CDR3 reads CASYRSGRKSYEQYF. Here the CDR3 DNA reads TGTGCCAGCTATCGTAGCGGGAGAAAGTCCTACGAGCAGTACTTC. The full variable domain, with the rest looked up from reference TRBV28 and TRBJ2-7, is DVKVTQSSRYLVKRTGEKVFLECVQDMDHENMFWYRQDPGLGLRLIYFSYDVKMKEKGDIPEGYSVSREKKERFSLILESASTNQTSMYLCASYRSGRKSYEQYFGPGTRLTVT.